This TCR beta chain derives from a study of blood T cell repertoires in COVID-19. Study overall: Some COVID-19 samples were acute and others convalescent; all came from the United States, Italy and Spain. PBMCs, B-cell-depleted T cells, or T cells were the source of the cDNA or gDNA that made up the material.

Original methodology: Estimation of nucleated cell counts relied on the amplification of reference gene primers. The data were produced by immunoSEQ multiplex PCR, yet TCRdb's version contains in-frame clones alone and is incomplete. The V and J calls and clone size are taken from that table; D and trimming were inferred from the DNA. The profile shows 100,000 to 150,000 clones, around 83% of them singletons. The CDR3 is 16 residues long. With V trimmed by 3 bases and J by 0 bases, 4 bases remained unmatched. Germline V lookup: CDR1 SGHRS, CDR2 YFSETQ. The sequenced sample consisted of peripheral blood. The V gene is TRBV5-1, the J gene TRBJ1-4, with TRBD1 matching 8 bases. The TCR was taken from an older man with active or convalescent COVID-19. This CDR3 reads CASSSGQGSTNEKLFF. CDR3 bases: TGCGCCAGCAGCTCCGGACAGGGCTCAACTAATGAAAAACTGTTTTTT.